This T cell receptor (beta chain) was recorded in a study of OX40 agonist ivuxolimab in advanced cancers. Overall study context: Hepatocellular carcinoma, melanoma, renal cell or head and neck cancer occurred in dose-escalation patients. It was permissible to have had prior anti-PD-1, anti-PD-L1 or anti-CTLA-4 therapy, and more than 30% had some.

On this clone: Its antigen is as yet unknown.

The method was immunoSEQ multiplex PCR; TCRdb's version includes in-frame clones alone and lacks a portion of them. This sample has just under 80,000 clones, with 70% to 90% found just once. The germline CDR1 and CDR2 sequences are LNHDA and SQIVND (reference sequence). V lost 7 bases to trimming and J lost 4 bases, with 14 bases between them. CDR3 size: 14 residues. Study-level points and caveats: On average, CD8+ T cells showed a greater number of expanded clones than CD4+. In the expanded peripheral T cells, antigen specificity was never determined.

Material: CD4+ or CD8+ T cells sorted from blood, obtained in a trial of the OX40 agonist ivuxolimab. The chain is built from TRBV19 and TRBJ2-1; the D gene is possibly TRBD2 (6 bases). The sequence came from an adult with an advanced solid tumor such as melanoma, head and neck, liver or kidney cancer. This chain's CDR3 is CASTQRALYNEQFF. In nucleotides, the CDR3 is TGTGCCAGTACTCAGCGGGCGCTTTACAATGAGCAGTTCTTC. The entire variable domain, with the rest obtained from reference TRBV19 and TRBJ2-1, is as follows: DGGITQSPKYLFRKEGQNVTLSCEQNLNHDAMYWYRQDPGQGLRLIYYSQIVNDFQKGDIAEGYSVSREKKESFPLTVTSAQKNPTAFYLCASTQRALYNEQFFGPGTRLTVL.